Sequencing of this TCR beta chain was carried out in a study of cytomegalovirus exposure and HLA in healthy donors. Study-level results: The authors later found most CMV-associated TCR beta chains appeared HLA-restricted.

The PCR made use of 60 Vbeta and 13 Jbeta primers. Assay used: immunoSEQ multiplex PCR; TCRdb lists only in-frame clones, some missing. The sample data list approximately 110,000 clones. As for this clone: Its antigen is undetermined.

What was sequenced was PBMCs. This receptor was obtained from a middle-aged man in good health and CMV-seropositive.

This chain's CDR3 is CASSENSVTSGGYTF. The CDR3 DNA is TGTGCCAGCAGTGAAAACTCCGTAACATCGGGGGGCTACACCTTC. J is TRBJ1-2 and V is TRBV6-1, with D uncertain. Between the trimmed V and J ends, which lost 2 bases and 8 bases, there was a span of 18 bases. The CDR3 has 15 amino acids. CDR1 and CDR2 (germline): MNHNS, SASEGT.